This T cell receptor (beta chain) was retrieved from a study of T-cell reconstitution after alpha-beta-depleted transplantation in children. Study observations and caveats: A year post-transplant, T-cell counts and diversity derived mostly from newly produced T cells. In patients about two months after transplant, alpha-beta T cells reportedly arose from several hundred expanded graft clones.

The CDR3 length is 16 residues. The V segment lost 0 bases and the J segment 4 bases; nucleotides outside the gene matches: 5. The germline V gene has CDR1 SGDLS and CDR2 YYNGEE. On this clonotype: Its antigen is still unknown.

Unique molecular identifiers tagged the TCRbeta library. Via MiXCR, TCRdb re-called the PCR reads, giving one row per CDR3 protein. The data show about 340,000 distinct CDR3 sequences, 15% to 20% seen once. V gene TRBV9 combines with J gene TRBJ2-3, with 10 nucleotides matching TRBD2. The TCR sequence derives from a male patient aged 2-15 years who had a stem cell transplant for acute lymphoblastic leukemia, so the T cells may come from the graft donor. This material consisted of PBMCs, mostly from graft donor cells, taken 360 days after TCRalphabeta/CD19-depleted stem cell transplant. The CDR3 DNA follows: TGTGCCAGCAGCGTAGGACTAGCGGGCTTGGCAGATACGCAGTATTTT. This gives the protein CASSVGLAGLADTQYF.